This T cell receptor (beta chain) was observed in a study of OX40 agonist ivuxolimab in advanced cancers. About the study: In this trial design, patients received ivuxolimab intravenously at 0.01 to 10 mg/kg every 2 weeks. Participants averaged approximately 65 years of age (range about 23 to 90) and were around 80% male. The study's findings and limits: No antigen was identified for the clonally expanded peripheral T cells.

This clone was detected only once. The antigen is not known. CDR3 length equals 17 residues. Germline loops: CDR1 SEHNR, CDR2 FQNEAQ (reference sequence). The junction had 12 bases not matched to a gene; V was cut back by 1 base and J by 7 bases. Assay: immunoSEQ multiplex PCR; the TCRdb copy retains only in-frame clones and omits some. The sample holds around 60,000 clones, approximately 79% seen once. Drawing of blood for sampling happened at baseline, at cycle 4 day 1, and at cycle 7 day 1. Here the sequenced sample was CD4+ or CD8+ T cells sorted from blood, taken in a trial of the OX40 agonist ivuxolimab. The sequence derives from an adult with an advanced solid tumor such as melanoma, head and neck, liver or kidney cancer. The chain joins TRBV7-9 to TRBJ1-4; 7 nucleotides agree with TRBD1. CDR3 loop: CASSLEGQRLRGEKLFF. The CDR3 DNA reads as TGTGCCAGCAGCTTAGAGGGACAGCGGCTTAGGGGTGAAAAACTGTTTTTT.